The 2 T cell receptor beta chains below all came from one sample that was sequenced in a study of cytomegalovirus exposure and HLA in healthy donors. PCR used 60 Vbeta primers and 13 Jbeta primers. TCRdb's table, derived via immunoSEQ multiplex PCR, lists solely in-frame clones and lacks some. The data contain 85,000 to 100,000 clones, about four fifths of them singletons. The material sequenced was PBMCs. These receptor sequences come from a female donor in good health and CMV-seropositive.

The rearrangement links TRBV19 to TRBJ1-2; TRBD1 agrees at 12 bases. Germline CDR1 reads LNHDA; CDR2 reads SQIVND (reference sequence). This CDR3 spans 17 amino acids. With 6 bases clipped from V and 4 bases from J, the junction kept 12 bases outside the gene matches. The CDR3, as DNA: TGTGCCAGTAGGGCTAGGGACAGGGGGCGCCGTACCTATGGCTACACCTTC. The encoded protein is CASRARDRGRRTYGYTF.

V usage is TRBV10-1 and J usage is TRBJ2-1; 8 bases are shared with TRBD2. The CDR3 covers 17 residues. After removal of 3 bases from V and 8 bases from J, the junction contained 15 bases not matched to a gene. CDR1 is WNHNN and CDR2 is SYGVQD in the germline V gene (reference sequence). The chain's CDR3 is CASSETAQSGRSHEQFF. CDR3 bases: TGCGCCAGCAGTGAAACAGCACAAAGCGGGAGAAGCCATGAGCAGTTCTTC.